The present entry profiles one TCR beta chain with its context. This clonotype was detected only a few times. Its recognized antigen is unknown. Base qualities are not at hand, and no much larger clone is one base apart. The data are from a study of T cells in Graves' hyperthyroidism and ophthalmopathy (dated by TCRdb to about 2019). For context, the study as a whole: To identify TCR V-J signatures that set the groups apart, the researchers used a discovery cohort of more than 95 patients, made up of 40 to 45 with Graves' ophthalmopathy and some 60 with stable Graves' hyperthyroidism. In six Graves' hyperthyroidism patients, the study also compared T-cell repertoires from thyroid tissue with T-cell repertoires from blood. The 100 discovery patients were randomly divided into training and test sets at a 7:3 ratio. Prospective prediction of ophthalmopathy was tested in an independent validation cohort consisting of fewer than 20 hyperthyroidism patients and over 15 patients who later progressed to ophthalmopathy. The paper reports TCR Vbeta CDR3 sequencing of some 140 peripheral blood samples: approximately 43 ophthalmopathy, some 80 hyperthyroidism and around 17 progressor patients. Once sampling was done, hyperthyroidism patients were given methimazole at a starting dose of 30 mg daily, whereas ophthalmopathy patients were given high-dose intravenous methylprednisolone.

Points the paper makes about the study in general: A 13 V-J signature model separated ophthalmopathy from stable hyperthyroidism, with 87.88% sensitivity and 81% to 83% specificity in cross-validation and 80%/75% in testing. Sample size was not statistically predetermined, and blinding of investigators to group allocation was not performed. Most expanded thyroid clonotypes (frequency above 0.001) were also found in blood, which suggests that blood repertoires may mirror thyroid immune responses. During validation, the model predicted progression to ophthalmopathy a median of about 5.9 months ahead of onset, with more than 60% sensitivity and more than 72% specificity.

Patients with uncontrolled infections, other autoimmune diseases, pregnancy or lactation were excluded. Diagnoses relied on clinical symptoms, serum thyroxine and TRAb, thyroid ultrasound and orbital computed tomography. Total RNA was extracted using Trizol reagent, and RNA quality was assessed on an Agilent 2100 Bioanalyzer. Amplification of TCR beta CDR3 regions was carried out from RNA transcripts. The first round of RT-PCR for the TCR CDR3 was performed with the HTBI primer set and the Qiagen OneStep RT-PCR kit. A second multiplex PCR round built the libraries, followed by size selection and purification. Sequencing of the libraries was done on an Illumina HiSeq2000 using paired-end 100 bp reads. In the source study's methods: SOAPnuke was used to process the raw data, throwing out any read that contained adapters or uncalled bases, had a mean Phred below 15, or lacked an exact constant-primer or identifier match. COPE v1.2.5 was used to merge the high-quality paired reads, and each unique nucleotide sequence was defined as a clonotype. MiTCR v1.1 was used to align clonotypes to the IMGT TRBV, TRBD and TRBJ reference segments. Analysis was restricted to V-J combinations with a frequency above 0.0001, which covered roughly 99% of repertoires. A TCS score was defined as the ratio between F50 (clonal expansion) and ExV (chaos), using BLOSUM62-based TCRdist between CDR3 peptides within each V-J. Welch's t-statistics and random forest reduced approximately 520 V-J features to 13, which were used in a naive Bayes classifier (R e1071). The Morisita-Horn index was used to measure how similar the thyroid and blood repertoires were. TCRdb applied fastp at Q25 and MiXCR to the public reads, then kept only in-frame beta chains. When rows share a CDR3 protein, they turn into one entry using the most common DNA and genes. The V and J calls shown here were made by TCRdb, not taken from the authors' results. Within this sample are over 500,000 distinct CDR3 sequences, with over 35% of them counted one time only. 44% of the sample rests with the top ten.

The cysteine opens and the phenylalanine closes a CDR3 of 14 amino acids. The retained sequence is limited to the CDR3, 42 bases, with the frame set at the first base. V drops 4 bases and J drops 3 bases, leaving 10 bases in between. CDR1 and CDR2 (ENHRY, SYGVKD) derive from the germline V gene. Material for sequencing was peripheral blood or thyroid tissue (not recorded which). This chain joins TRBV10-3 to TRBJ1-5; matching of 6 bases hints at TRBD1 as the D gene. This TCR was recovered from an adult woman with Graves' disease, either hyperthyroidism or ophthalmopathy (not recorded which). The CDR3 region: CAISADRINQPQHF. The sequence in DNA is TGTGCCATCAGTGCTGACAGGATCAATCAGCCCCAGCATTTT.